This record looks at one T cell receptor (beta chain) sequence and its context. The antigen is not known. This specimen belongs to a study of PD-1 blockade in classical Hodgkin lymphoma. The wider study: Nivolumab dosed at 3 mg/kg went to patients intravenously every 2 weeks. Study findings and constraints: Baseline diversity resembling that of newly diagnosed patients was seen in complete responders. Repertoire differences lack defined causes, possibly disease activity or prior therapy.

Repertoires were generated with immunoSEQ multiplex PCR, while TCRdb's copy carries only in-frame clones and drops some. The sample yields 100,000 or so clones, under 95% seen once. Time point specified: cycle 4 day 1 (C4D1), after about 6 weeks of nivolumab. All the patients suffered relapse after autologous stem cell transplantation, and brentuximab vedotin exposure differed. Complete response, partial response or progressive disease was recorded as best response. CDR1 and CDR2 from the germline V gene are SGHKS and YYEKEE (reference sequence). V was trimmed by 1 base and J by 1 base, leaving 6 bases between them. This CDR3 has 14 residues.

The rearrangement uses TRBV5-5 and TRBJ1-5, with unresolved D. The source was peripheral blood mononuclear cells (PBMCs), collected before the fourth cycle of nivolumab. The sequence came from a human donor with classical Hodgkin lymphoma. This CDR3 reads CASSLRGSNQPQHF. The CDR3 nucleotides are TGTGCCAGCAGCTTGCGGGGAAGCAATCAGCCCCAGCATTTT.